Below, one TCR beta chain is given with its context. The entry originates in a study of control samples from healthy donors and cancer patients. V lost 3 bases, J lost 6 bases, and 12 bases lay in between. The CDR3 length is 14 residues. CDR1 is SEHNR and CDR2 is FQNEAQ in the germline V gene (reference sequence). The data were produced by immunoSEQ multiplex PCR, yet TCRdb's version contains in-frame clones alone and is incomplete. The sample carries 55,000 to 65,000 clones, approximately 87% recorded once. The source is an older woman with lung cancer. The V call is TRBV7-9, the J call TRBJ1-5; a weak D match, TRBD1 (5 bases). Material for sequencing was PBMCs. This CDR3 is CASSFGGRGQPQHF. The DNA for the CDR3 is TGTGCCAGCAGCTTCGGGGGGAGAGGTCAGCCCCAGCATTTT.